This T cell receptor (beta chain) derives from a study of T cell changes during pregnancy in multiple sclerosis. Sequencing was performed with immunoSEQ multiplex PCR; in TCRdb, only in-frame clones are kept and a portion is missing. Of around 24,000 clones in the sample, about nine tenths were seen once. CDR3 length equals 17 residues. Trimming removed 1 base from V and 2 bases from J; junction bases left unmatched: 8. From germline, CDR1 is SQVTM and CDR2 ANQGSEA. The chain is built from TRBV29-1 and TRBJ2-3, with 11 bases matching TRBD2. The sequencing here drew on CD8+ T cells from peripheral blood mononuclear cells, taken in the first trimester of pregnancy. The TCR sequence derives from a female donor in good health, enrolled as a control in a pregnancy study. In DNA, the CDR3 is TGCAGCGTTGAAGGCCTCTCTAGCGGGGGGTACACAGATACGCAGTATTTT. This codes for CSVEGLSSGGYTDTQYF.